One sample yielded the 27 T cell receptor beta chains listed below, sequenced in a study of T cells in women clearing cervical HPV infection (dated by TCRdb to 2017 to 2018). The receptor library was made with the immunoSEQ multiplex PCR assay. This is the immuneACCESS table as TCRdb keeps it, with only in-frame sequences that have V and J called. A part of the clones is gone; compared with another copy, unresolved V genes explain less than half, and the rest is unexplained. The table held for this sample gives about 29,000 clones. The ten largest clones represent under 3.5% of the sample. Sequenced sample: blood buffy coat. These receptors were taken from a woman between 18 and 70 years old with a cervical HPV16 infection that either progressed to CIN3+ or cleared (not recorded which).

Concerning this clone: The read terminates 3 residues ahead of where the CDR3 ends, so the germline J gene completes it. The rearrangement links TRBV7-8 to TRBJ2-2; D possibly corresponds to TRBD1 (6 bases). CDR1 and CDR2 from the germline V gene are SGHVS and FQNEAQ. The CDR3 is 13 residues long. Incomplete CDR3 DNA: TGTGCCAGCTCCGGGCAGGGGTGGACACCG. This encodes CASSGQGWTP. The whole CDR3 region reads CASSGQGWTPLFF.

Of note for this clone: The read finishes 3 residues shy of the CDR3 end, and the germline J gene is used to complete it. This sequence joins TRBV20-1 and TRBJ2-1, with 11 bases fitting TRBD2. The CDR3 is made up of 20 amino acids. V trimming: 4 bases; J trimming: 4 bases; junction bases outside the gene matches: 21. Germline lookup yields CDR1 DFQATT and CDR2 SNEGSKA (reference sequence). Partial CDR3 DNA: TGCAGTGCTACGCTAAGGACTAGCGGGCTGGTGGGGCACTATTACAATGAG. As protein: CSATLRTSGLVGHYYNE. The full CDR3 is CSATLRTSGLVGHYYNEQFF.

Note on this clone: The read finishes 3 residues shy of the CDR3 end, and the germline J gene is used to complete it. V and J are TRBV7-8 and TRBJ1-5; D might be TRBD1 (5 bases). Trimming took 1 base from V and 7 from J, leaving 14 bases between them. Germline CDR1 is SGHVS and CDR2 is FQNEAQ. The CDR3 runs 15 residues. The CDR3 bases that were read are TGTGCCAGCAGCTTAGGGGTTTGGGGCGGACAGCCC. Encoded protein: CASSLGVWGGQP. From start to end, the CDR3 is CASSLGVWGGQPQHF.

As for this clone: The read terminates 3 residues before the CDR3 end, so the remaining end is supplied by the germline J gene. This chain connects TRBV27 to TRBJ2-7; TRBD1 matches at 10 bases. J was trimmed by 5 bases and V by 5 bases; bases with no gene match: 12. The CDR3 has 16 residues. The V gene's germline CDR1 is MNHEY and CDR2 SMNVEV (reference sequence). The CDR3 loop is CASSPPFGTGVDEQYF. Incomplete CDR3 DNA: TGTGCCAGCAGTCCGCCCTTCGGGACAGGGGTCGACGAG.

The CDR3 region is CASSEGLDKAYEQYF. The part of the CDR3 DNA that was read is TGTGCCAGCAGTGAGGGTCTAGATAAAGCCTACGAG. The V gene is TRBV6-1, the J gene TRBJ2-7; no clear D gene. The read ends 3 residues early relative to the CDR3; the germline J gene fills the gap. The CDR3 runs to 15 residues. The V end was cut by 3 bases, the J end by 2 bases, with 14 bases between. Looked up from germline, CDR1 is MNHNS and CDR2 is SASEGT.

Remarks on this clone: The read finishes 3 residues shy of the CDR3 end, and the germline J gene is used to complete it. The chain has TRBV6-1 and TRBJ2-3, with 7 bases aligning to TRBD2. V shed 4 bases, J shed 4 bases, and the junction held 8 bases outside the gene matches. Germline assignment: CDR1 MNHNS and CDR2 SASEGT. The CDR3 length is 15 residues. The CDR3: CASSGGKSGADTQYF. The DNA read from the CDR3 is TGTGCCAGCAGTGGGGGCAAAAGCGGGGCAGATACG.

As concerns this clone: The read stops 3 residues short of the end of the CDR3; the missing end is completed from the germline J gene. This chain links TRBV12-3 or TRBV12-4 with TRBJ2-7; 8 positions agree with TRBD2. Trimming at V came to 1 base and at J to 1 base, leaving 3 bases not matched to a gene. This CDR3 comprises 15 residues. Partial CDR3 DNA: TGTGCCAGCAGTTTAGGCGGGAGGAGGTCCTACGAG. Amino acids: CASSLGGRRSYE. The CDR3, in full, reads CASSLGGRRSYEQYF.

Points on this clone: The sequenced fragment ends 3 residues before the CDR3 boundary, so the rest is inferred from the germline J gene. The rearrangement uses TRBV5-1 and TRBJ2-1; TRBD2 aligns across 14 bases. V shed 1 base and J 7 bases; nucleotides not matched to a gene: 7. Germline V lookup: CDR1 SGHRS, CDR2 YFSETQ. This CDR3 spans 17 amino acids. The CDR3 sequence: CASSLFGGTSGRNEQFF. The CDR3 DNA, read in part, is TGCGCCAGCAGCTTGTTTGGGGGGACTAGCGGGAGAAATGAG. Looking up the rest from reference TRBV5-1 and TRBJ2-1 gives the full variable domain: KAGVTQTPRYLIKTRGQQVTLSCSPISGHRSVSWYQQTPGQGLQFLFEYFSETQRNKGNFPGRFSGRQFSNSRSEMNVSTLELGDSALYLCASSLFGGTSGRNEQFFGPGTRLTVL.

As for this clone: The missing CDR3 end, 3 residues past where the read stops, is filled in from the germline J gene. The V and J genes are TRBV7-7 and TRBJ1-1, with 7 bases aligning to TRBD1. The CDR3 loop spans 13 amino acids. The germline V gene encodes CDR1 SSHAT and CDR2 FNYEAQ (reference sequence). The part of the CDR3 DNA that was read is TGTGCCAGCAGCTTAGCGCAGGGGACAGCA. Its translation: CASSLAQGTA. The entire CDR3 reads CASSLAQGTAAFF.

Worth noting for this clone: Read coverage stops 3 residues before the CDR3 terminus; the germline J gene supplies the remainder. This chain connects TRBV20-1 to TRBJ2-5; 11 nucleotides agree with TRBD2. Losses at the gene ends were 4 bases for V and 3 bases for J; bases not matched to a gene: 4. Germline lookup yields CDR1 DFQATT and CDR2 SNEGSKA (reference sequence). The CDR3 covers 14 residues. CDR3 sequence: CSATSGGPKETQYF. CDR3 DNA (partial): TGCAGTGCTACTAGCGGGGGGCCTAAAGAGACC.

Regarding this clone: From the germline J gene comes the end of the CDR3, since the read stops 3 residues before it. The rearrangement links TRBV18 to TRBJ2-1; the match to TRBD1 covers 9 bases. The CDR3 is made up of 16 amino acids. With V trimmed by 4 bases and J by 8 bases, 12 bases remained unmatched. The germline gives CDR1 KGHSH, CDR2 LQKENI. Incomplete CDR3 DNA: TGTGCCAGCTCACGACTAGACAGGGGGGGCACTGATGAG. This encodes CASSRLDRGGTDE. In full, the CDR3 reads CASSRLDRGGTDEQFF.

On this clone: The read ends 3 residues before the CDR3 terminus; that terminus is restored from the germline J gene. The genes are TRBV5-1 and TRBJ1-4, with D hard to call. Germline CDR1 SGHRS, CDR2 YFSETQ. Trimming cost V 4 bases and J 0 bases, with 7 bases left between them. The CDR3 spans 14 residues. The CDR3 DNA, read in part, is TGCGCCAGCAGCCCCCCTGCAACTAATGAAAAA. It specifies CASSPPATNEK. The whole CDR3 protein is CASSPPATNEKLFF.

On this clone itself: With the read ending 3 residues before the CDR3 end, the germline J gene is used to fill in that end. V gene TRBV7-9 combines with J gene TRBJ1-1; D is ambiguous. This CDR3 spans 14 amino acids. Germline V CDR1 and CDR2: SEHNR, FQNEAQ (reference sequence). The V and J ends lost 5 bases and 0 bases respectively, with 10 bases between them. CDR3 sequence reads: CASSLHSVNTEAFF. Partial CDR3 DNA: TGTGCCAGCAGCCTCCATAGCGTGAACACTGAA.

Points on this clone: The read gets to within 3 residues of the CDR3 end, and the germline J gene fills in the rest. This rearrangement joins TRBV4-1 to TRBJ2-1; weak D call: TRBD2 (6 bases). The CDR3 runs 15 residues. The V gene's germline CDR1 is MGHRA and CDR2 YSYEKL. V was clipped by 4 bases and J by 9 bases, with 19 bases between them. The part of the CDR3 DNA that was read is TGCGCCAGCAGCCCTCGGGAGAGGGGTGCAACTGAG. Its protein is CASSPRERGATE. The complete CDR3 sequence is CASSPRERGATEQFF.

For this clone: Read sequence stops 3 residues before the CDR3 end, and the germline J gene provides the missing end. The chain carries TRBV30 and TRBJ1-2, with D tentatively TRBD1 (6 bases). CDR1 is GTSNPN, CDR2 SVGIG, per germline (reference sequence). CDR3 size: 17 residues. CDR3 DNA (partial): TGTGCCTGGAGTGACGCATCCCTCGGGGGGGCCTTCTACGAC. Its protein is CAWSDASLGGAFYD. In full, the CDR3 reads CAWSDASLGGAFYDYTF.

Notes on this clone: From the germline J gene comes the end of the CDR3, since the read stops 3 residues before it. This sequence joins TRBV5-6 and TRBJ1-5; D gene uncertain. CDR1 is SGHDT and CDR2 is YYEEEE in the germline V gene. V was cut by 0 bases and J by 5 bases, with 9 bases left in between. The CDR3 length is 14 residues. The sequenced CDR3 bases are TGTGCCAGCAGCTTGGGGGCGCGGGATCAGCCC. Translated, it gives CASSLGARDQP. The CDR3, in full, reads CASSLGARDQPQHF.

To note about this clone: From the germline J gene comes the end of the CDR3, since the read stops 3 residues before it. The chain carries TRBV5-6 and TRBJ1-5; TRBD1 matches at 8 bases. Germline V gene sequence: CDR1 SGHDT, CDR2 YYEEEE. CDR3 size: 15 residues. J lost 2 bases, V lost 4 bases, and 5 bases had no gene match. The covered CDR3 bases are TGTGCCAGCAGCAAGACAGGGGATGGCAATCAGCCC. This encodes CASSKTGDGNQP. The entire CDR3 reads CASSKTGDGNQPQHF.

The CDR3 loop reads CASSFDSATYEQYF. The DNA read from the CDR3 is TGTGCCAGCAGCTTCGACTCGGCCACCTACGAG. J is TRBJ2-7 and V is TRBV5-6; D gene ambiguous. Sequencing ends 3 residues short of the CDR3 end; the germline J gene provides the rest. Per the germline V gene, CDR1 is SGHDT and CDR2 is YYEEEE. V shed 2 bases and J shed 2 bases, with 11 bases lying between them. The CDR3 runs to 14 residues.

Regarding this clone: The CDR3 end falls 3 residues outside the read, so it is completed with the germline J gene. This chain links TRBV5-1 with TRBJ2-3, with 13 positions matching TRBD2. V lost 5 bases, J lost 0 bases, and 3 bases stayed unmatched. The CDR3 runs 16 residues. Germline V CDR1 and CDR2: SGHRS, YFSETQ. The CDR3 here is CASRWTSGSSTDTQYF. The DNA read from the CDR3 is TGCGCCAGCAGGTGGACTAGCGGGAGCAGCACAGATACG.

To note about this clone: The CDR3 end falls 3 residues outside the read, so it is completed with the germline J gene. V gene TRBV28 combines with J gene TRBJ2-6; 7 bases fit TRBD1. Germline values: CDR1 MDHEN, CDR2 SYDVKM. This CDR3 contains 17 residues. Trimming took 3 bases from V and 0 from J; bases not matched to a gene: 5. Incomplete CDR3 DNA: TGTGCCAGCAGTTTCAGGGGGTCCACCTCTGGGGCCAACGTC. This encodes CASSFRGSTSGANV. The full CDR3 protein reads CASSFRGSTSGANVLTF.

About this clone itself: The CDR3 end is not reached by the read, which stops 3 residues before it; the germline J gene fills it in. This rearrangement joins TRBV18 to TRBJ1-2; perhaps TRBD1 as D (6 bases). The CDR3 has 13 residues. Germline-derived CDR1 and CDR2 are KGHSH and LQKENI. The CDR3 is CASSPYRVDDYTF. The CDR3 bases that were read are TGTGCCAGCTCACCATACAGGGTTGATGAC.

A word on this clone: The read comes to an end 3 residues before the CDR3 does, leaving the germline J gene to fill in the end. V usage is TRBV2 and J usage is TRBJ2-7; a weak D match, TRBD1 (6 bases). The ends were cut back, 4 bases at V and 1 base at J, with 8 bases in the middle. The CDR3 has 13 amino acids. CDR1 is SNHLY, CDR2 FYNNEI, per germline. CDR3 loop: CASSVQGSYEQYF. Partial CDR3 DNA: TGTGCCAGCAGTGTTCAGGGGTCCTACGAG.

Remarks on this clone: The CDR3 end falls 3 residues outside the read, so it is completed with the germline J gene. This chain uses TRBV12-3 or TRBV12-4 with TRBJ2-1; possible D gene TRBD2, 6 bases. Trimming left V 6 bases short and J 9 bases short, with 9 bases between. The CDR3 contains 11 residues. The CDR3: CASSNGGEQFF. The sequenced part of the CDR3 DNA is TGTGCCAGCAGCAACGGGGGTGAG.

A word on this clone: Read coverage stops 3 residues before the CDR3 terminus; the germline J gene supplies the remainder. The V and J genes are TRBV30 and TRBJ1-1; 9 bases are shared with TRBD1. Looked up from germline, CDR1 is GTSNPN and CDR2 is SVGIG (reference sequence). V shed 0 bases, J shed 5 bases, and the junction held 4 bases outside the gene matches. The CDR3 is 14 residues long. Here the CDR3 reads CAWSVTGGLTEAFF. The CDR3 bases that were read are TGTGCCTGGAGTGTGACAGGGGGGTTGACTGAA.

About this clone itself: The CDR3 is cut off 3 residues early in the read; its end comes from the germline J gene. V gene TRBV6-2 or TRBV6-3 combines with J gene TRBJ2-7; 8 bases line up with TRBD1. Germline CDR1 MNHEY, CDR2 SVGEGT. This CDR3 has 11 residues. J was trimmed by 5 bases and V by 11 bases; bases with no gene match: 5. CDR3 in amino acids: CAGGTGDEQYF. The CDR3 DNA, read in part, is TGTGCCGGGGGGACAGGTGACGAG.

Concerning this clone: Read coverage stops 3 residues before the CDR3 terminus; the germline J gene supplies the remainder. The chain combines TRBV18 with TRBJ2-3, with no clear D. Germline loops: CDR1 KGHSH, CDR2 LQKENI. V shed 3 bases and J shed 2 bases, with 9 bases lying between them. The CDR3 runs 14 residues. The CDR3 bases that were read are TGTGCCAGCTCACCCACATTGGCCACAGATACG. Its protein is CASSPTLATDT. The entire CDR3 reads CASSPTLATDTQYF. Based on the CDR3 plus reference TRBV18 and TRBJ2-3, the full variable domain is NAGVMQNPRHLVRRRGQEARLRCSPMKGHSHVYWYRQLPEEGLKFMVYLQKENIIDESGMPKERFSAEFPKEGPSILRIQQVVRGDSAAYFCASSPTLATDTQYFGPGTRLTVL.

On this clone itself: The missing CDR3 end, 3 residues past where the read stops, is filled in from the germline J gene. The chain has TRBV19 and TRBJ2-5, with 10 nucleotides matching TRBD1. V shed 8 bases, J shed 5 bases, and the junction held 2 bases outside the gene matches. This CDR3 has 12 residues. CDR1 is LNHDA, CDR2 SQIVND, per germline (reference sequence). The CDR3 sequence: CASRDRGETQYF. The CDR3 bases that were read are TGTGCCAGTCGGGACAGGGGTGAGACC.